Given below is one TCR beta chain in context. Its target is unknown. Germline CDR1 SEHNR, CDR2 FQNEAQ (reference sequence). Trimming stripped 1 base from V and 1 base from J, with 8 bases between. The CDR3 totals 14 residues. Repertoires were generated with immunoSEQ multiplex PCR, while TCRdb's copy carries only in-frame clones and drops some. The data contain over 85,000 clones, roughly 85% of them singletons. The sample belongs to a study of identifying expanded T cells in peripheral blood. During the collection period, no donor immune events like infections were recorded. Broader study findings: Differentially abundant clones: around 1.1 between replicates, approximately 16 at about two weeks, 18 to 20 at four. Roughly 2-week clone count variance significantly increased as total template count grew.

The origin of this receptor is a person aged 18 to 70 in good health. The rearrangement links TRBV7-9 to TRBJ2-7; D uncertain. Sequencing was performed on blood. The CDR3 protein is CASSLDIQSYEQYF. The DNA of the CDR3 is TGTGCCAGCAGCTTAGACATACAGTCCTACGAGCAGTACTTC.